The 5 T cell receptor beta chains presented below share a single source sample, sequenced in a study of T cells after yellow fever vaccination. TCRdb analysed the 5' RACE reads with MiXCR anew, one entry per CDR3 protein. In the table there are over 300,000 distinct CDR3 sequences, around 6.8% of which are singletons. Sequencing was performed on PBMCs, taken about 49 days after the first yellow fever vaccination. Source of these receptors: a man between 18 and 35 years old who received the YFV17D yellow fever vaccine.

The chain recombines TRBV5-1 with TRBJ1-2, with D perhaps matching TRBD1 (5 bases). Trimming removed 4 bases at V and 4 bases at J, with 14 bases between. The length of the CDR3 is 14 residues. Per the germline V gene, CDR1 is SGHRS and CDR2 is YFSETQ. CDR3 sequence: CASSAGPPSYGYTF. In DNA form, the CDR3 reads TGCGCCAGCAGCGCGGGACCGCCAAGCTATGGCTACACCTTC.

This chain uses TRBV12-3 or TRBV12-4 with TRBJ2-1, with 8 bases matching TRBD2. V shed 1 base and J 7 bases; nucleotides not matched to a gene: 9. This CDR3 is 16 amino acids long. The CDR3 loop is CASSLEPGGPANEQFF. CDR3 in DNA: TGTGCCAGCAGTTTAGAGCCGGGGGGGCCGGCAAATGAGCAGTTCTTC.

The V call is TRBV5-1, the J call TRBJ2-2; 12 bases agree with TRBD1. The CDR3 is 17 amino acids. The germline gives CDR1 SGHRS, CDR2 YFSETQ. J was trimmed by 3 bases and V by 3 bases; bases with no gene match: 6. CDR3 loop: CASSSAGTGGDTGELFF. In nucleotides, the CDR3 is TGCGCCAGCAGCTCTGCCGGGACAGGGGGCGACACCGGGGAGCTGTTTTTT.

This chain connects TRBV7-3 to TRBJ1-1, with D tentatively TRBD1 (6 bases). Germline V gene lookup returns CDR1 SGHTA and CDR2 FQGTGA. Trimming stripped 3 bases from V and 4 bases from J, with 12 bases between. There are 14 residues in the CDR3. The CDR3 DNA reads TGTGCCAGCAGCTTCAACAGGGTTGGCACTGAAGCTTTCTTT. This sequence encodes CASSFNRVGTEAFF.

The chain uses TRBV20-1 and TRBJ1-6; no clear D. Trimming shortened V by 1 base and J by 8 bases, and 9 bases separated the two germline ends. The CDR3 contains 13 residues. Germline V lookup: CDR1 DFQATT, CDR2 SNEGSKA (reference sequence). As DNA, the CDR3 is TGCAGTGCTAGAGGGGCCCCTCATTCACCCCTCCACTTT. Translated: CSARGAPHSPLHF.